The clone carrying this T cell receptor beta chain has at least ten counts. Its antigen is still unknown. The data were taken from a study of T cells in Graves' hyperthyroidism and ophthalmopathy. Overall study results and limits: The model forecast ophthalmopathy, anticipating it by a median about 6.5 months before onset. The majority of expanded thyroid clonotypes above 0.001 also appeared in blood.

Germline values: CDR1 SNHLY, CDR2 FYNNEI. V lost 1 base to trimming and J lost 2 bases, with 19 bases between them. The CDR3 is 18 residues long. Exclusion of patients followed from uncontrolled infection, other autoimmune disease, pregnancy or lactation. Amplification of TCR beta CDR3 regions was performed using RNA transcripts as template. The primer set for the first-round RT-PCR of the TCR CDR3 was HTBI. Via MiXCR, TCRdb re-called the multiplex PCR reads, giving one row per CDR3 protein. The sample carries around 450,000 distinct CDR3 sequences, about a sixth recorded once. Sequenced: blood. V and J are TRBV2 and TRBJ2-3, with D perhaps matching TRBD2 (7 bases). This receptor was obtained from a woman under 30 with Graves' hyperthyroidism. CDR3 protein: CASSEGRGGEGTTDTQYF. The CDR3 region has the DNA TGTGCCAGCAGTGAAGGCCGCGGGGGCGAGGGCACCACAGATACGCAGTATTTT.